These 20 T cell receptor beta chains were sequenced from one sample in a study of T cells in localized non-small cell lung cancer. Assay: immunoSEQ multiplex PCR; the TCRdb copy retains only in-frame clones and omits some. The repertoire holds about 26,000 clones, with 75% to 95% as singletons. Source: peripheral blood, taken before any cancer treatment. Receptors originate from a female donor older than 55 with stage II squamous cell lung carcinoma.

J is TRBJ1-2 and V is TRBV5-6; D gene uncertain. CDR1 is SGHDT and CDR2 is YYEEEE in the germline V gene. CDR3 size: 17 residues. Deletions cut 0 bases from V and 5 bases from J, with 20 bases between. CDR3 residues: CASSLGRSPAGRYGYTF. DNA of the CDR3: TGTGCCAGCAGCTTGGGGCGGTCCCCGGCAGGTCGGTATGGCTACACCTTC.

The chain combines TRBV19 with TRBJ1-1; possible D gene TRBD1, 6 bases. V lost 3 bases, J lost 2 bases, and 13 bases lay in between. The germline gives CDR1 LNHDA, CDR2 SQIVND (reference sequence). CDR3 length equals 15 residues. The CDR3 bases are TGTGCCAGTAGTATTTCTGCGACAGGAAACACTGAAGCTTTCTTT. Its translation is CASSISATGNTEAFF.

The chain carries TRBV5-1 and TRBJ1-4; 8 positions match TRBD1. J gave up 7 bases and V 2 bases, and 4 bases lay outside the gene matches. Germline CDR1 reads SGHRS; CDR2 reads YFSETQ. The CDR3 is made up of 14 amino acids. CDR3 loop: CASSLGQGGEKLFF. The CDR3, as DNA: TGCGCCAGCAGCTTAGGACAGGGAGGTGAAAAACTGTTTTTT.

This CDR3 reads CASSLVTGPYEQYF. For the CDR3, the DNA is TGTGCCAGCAGCTTAGTGACGGGCCCCTACGAGCAGTACTTC. The gene calls are TRBV11-2 and TRBJ2-5; D is undetermined. The J call is in doubt because the DNA end fits TRBJ2-7 better. Germline lookup yields CDR1 SGHAT and CDR2 FQNNGV. The CDR3 consists of 14 residues.

The chain is built from TRBV12-5 and TRBJ2-3; a weak D match, TRBD2 (6 bases). Germline V lookup: CDR1 LGHNT, CDR2 FRNRAP. V was pared by 0 bases and J by 4 bases, with 11 bases between. This CDR3 has 15 residues. DNA of the CDR3: TGTGCTAGTGGTTTGGTTGCGGGGATCTCAGATACGCAGTATTTT. Translating it yields CASGLVAGISDTQYF.

The gene calls are TRBV10-3 and TRBJ1-6; no definite D call. The V and J ends lost 0 bases and 10 bases respectively, with 19 bases between them. CDR3 length: 17 residues. Germline assignment: CDR1 ENHRY and CDR2 SYGVKD. The DNA of the CDR3 is TGTGCCATCAGTGAGTCGTATGCCCCAGATCCGAGGTCACCCCTCCACTTT. Its protein is CAISESYAPDPRSPLHF.

V and J are TRBV20-1 and TRBJ2-5, with D uncertain. V was pared by 7 bases and J by 7 bases, with 4 bases between. The CDR3 sequence is 8 residues long. Germline V gene sequence: CDR1 DFQATT, CDR2 SNEGSKA (reference sequence). The CDR3 nucleotides read TGCAGTGTTGGGACCCAGTACTTC. This encodes CSVGTQYF.

The rearrangement links TRBV19 to TRBJ1-2; D remains ambiguous. Trimming took 5 bases from V and 2 from J, leaving 9 bases between them. This CDR3 is built from 13 residues. Germline CDR1 reads LNHDA; CDR2 reads SQIVND (reference sequence). Here the CDR3 reads CASSERTNYGYTF. The CDR3 DNA reads as TGTGCCAGTAGTGAGAGAACCAACTATGGCTACACCTTC. The full variable domain, its missing parts supplied by reference TRBV19 and TRBJ1-2, is DGGITQSPKYLFRKEGQNVTLSCEQNLNHDAMYWYRQDPGQGLRLIYYSQIVNDFQKGDIAEGYSVSREKKESFPLTVTSAQKNPTAFYLCASSERTNYGYTFGSGTRLTVV.

This chain links TRBV2 with TRBJ2-7; D possibly matches TRBD1 or TRBD2 (5 bases each). Looked up from germline, CDR1 is SNHLY and CDR2 is FYNNEI. Trimming took 9 bases from V and 2 from J, leaving 14 bases between them. This CDR3 is built from 13 residues. The CDR3 reads CASGTILTYEQYF. The CDR3 DNA is TGTGCCAGTGGGACCATCCTTACCTACGAGCAGTACTTC.

This clone was counted once. This chain connects TRBV2 to TRBJ2-1, with 9 positions matching TRBD2. CDR1 and CDR2 (germline): SNHLY, FYNNEI. The CDR3 runs to 15 residues. After removal of 4 bases from V and 5 bases from J, the junction contained 6 bases not matched to a gene. CDR3 in DNA: TGTGCCAGCAGTGGGAGCGGGGGGAGTCACAATGAGCAGTTCTTC. Translating gives CASSGSGGSHNEQFF.

The chain links TRBV5-1 to TRBJ1-1; the D gene is possibly TRBD1 (6 bases). Germline values: CDR1 SGHRS, CDR2 YFSETQ. Trimming cost V 2 bases and J 1 base, with 12 bases left between them. The CDR3 is 15 amino acids. The DNA of the CDR3 is TGCGCCAGCAGCTTTTCGGGGGGGCCGAACACTGAAGCTTTCTTT. Translation: CASSFSGGPNTEAFF. Looking up the rest from reference TRBV5-1 and TRBJ1-1 gives the full variable domain: KAGVTQTPRYLIKTRGQQVTLSCSPISGHRSVSWYQQTPGQGLQFLFEYFSETQRNKGNFPGRFSGRQFSNSRSEMNVSTLELGDSALYLCASSFSGGPNTEAFFGQGTRLTVV.

This sequence joins TRBV7-2 and TRBJ2-5; D is possibly TRBD1 (5 bases). Germline V CDR1 and CDR2: SGHTA, FQGNSA. Trimming stripped 6 bases from V and 2 bases from J, with 16 bases between. The CDR3 covers 15 residues. The CDR3 sequence: CASSPPRAPQETQYF. The CDR3 DNA is TGTGCCAGCAGTCCCCCCAGGGCCCCTCAAGAGACCCAGTACTTC.

CDR3 amino acids: CASSLSSPHNEQFF. The CDR3 coding sequence is TGTGCCAGCAGTTTAAGCTCCCCCCACAATGAGCAGTTCTTC. V and J are TRBV6-5 and TRBJ2-1; D unclear. V was pared by 4 bases and J by 5 bases, with 12 bases between. The CDR3 is made up of 14 amino acids. Germline CDR1 reads MNHEY; CDR2 reads SVGAGI.

The count of this clone is one. The chain recombines TRBV19 with TRBJ2-5; D is tentatively TRBD1 or TRBD2 (5 bases each). Germline V gene data show CDR1 as LNHDA and CDR2 as SQIVND (reference sequence). The V and J ends lost 6 bases and 4 bases respectively, with 18 bases between them. This CDR3 has 15 residues. The CDR3 DNA reads as TGTGCCAGTAGCACCGGGACGACCCAGCGAGAGACCCAGTACTTC. Its protein is CASSTGTTQRETQYF.

The chain links TRBV5-1 to TRBJ2-6, with D possibly TRBD1 on 6 matching bases. Germline V gene lookup returns CDR1 SGHRS and CDR2 YFSETQ. Trimming shortened V by 4 bases and J by 0 bases, and 14 bases separated the two germline ends. This CDR3 is built from 17 residues. The CDR3, as DNA: TGCGCCAGCAGCGGTGGGTTACAGGGCTCTGGGGCCAACGTCCTGACTTTC. Its translation: CASSGGLQGSGANVLTF.

The chain employs TRBV28 and TRBJ2-7; D not certain. Trimming removed 7 bases at V and 3 bases at J, with 13 bases between. In germline, CDR1 is MDHEN, CDR2 SYDVKM. CDR3 size: 13 residues. CDR3 amino acids: CASNPINVYEQYF. DNA of the CDR3: TGTGCCAGCAACCCCATAAATGTCTACGAGCAGTACTTC.

This clone was seen only once. The V gene is TRBV2, the J gene TRBJ2-7, with D uncertain. This CDR3 is 12 amino acids long. In germline, CDR1 is SNHLY, CDR2 FYNNEI. Trimming shortened V by 5 bases and J by 0 bases, and 5 bases separated the two germline ends. The CDR3 bases are TGTGCCAGCAGTTACAGCTCCTACGAGCAGTACTTC. As protein: CASSYSSYEQYF.

The V and J genes are TRBV7-2 and TRBJ2-1; 10 bases agree with TRBD2. V lost 5 bases and J lost 1; bases outside the gene matches: 5. This CDR3 has 16 amino acids. Looked up from germline, CDR1 is SGHTA and CDR2 is FQGNSA. As DNA, the CDR3 is TGTGCCAGCAGCCCCCTACTAGCGGGATCCTACAATGAGCAGTTCTTC. As protein: CASSPLLAGSYNEQFF.

The chain links TRBV18 to TRBJ2-2; TRBD1 matches at 7 bases. The CDR3 extends over 14 amino acids. Per the germline V gene, CDR1 is KGHSH and CDR2 is LQKENI. V lost 6 bases and J lost 0; bases outside the gene matches: 1. The CDR3 DNA reads as TGTGCCAGCTCGGGGACAGCGAACACCGGGGAGCTGTTTTTT. Translating gives CASSGTANTGELFF. Using reference TRBV18 and TRBJ2-2 for the parts outside the CDR3, the full variable domain is NAGVMQNPRHLVRRRGQEARLRCSPMKGHSHVYWYRQLPEEGLKFMVYLQKENIIDESGMPKERFSAEFPKEGPSILRIQQVVRGDSAAYFCASSGTANTGELFFGEGSRLTVL.

This chain uses TRBV28 with TRBJ2-1; unclear D gene. The CDR3 covers 10 residues. Germline CDR1 MDHEN, CDR2 SYDVKM. V was pared by 5 bases and J by 7 bases, with 3 bases between. CDR3 sequence: CASSRNEQFF. The CDR3 DNA is TGTGCCAGCAGTAGAAATGAGCAGTTCTTC.